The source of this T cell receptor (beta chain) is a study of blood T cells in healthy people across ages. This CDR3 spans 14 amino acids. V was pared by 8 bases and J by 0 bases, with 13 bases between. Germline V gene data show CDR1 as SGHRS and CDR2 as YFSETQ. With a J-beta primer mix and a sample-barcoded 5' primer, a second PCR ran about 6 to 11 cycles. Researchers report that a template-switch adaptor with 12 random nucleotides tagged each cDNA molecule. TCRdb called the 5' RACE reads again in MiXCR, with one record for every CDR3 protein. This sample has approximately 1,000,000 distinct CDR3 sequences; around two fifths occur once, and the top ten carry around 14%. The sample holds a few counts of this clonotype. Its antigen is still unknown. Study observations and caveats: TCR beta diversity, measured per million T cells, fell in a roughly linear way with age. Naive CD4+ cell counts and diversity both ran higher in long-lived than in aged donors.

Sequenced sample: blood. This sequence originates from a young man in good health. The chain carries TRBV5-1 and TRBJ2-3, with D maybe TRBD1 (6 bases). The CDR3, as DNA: TGCGCCAGTACGCAGGGGTCTAGCACAGATACGCAGTATTTT. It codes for CASTQGSSTDTQYF.